The clone carrying this T cell receptor (beta chain) is a singleton in its sample. Its target is not known. These data come from a study of T cell responses to AZD1222 COVID-19 vaccine. In germline, CDR1 is MDHEN, CDR2 SYDVKM. Trimming took off 2 bases at V and 2 bases at J, with 9 bases between the two ends. The CDR3 consists of 14 residues. Sequenced by immunoSEQ multiplex PCR; TCRdb stores in-frame clones only, minus some. The data contain around 120,000 clones, 70% to 90% of them singletons. General study points: Baseline seropositivity characterized only a handful of AZD1222 recipients.

The chain couples TRBV28 to TRBJ1-2; no reliable D call. This receptor was identified in an adult in good health. Material: peripheral blood, obtained on day 0 of AZD1222 vaccination. CDR3 DNA: TGTGCCAGCAGTTTAAGTCTCACAAACTATGGCTACACCTTC. Translated, it gives CASSLSLTNYGYTF.